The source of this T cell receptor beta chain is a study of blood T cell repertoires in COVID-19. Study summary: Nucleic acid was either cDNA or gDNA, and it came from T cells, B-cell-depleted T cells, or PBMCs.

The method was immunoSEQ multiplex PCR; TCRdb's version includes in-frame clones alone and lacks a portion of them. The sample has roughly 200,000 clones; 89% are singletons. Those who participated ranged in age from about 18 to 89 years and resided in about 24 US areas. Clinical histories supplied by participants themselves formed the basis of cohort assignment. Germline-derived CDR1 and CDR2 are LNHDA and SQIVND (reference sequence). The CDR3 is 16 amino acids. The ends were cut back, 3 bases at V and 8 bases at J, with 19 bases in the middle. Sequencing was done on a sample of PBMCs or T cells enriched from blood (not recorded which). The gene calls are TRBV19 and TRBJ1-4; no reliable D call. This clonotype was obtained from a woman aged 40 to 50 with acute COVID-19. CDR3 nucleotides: TGTGCCAGTAGTATTACCAGCCGCAGACATGGGGAAAAACTGTTTTTT. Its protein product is CASSITSRRHGEKLFF.